Below, 22 T cell receptor beta chains from the same sample are listed, as sequenced in a study of cytomegalovirus exposure and HLA in healthy donors. Use of 60 Vbeta and 13 Jbeta primers characterized the PCR. Clones were read by immunoSEQ multiplex PCR, and TCRdb kept only the in-frame ones, dropping some. This sample has around 190,000 clones, with roughly 86% found just once. The sample consisted of PBMCs. All receptors come from a woman under 30 in good health and CMV-seronegative.

The chain combines TRBV6-6 with TRBJ2-1, with 8 positions matching TRBD2. Looked up from germline, CDR1 is MNHNY and CDR2 is SVGAGI (reference sequence). CDR3 length: 15 residues. Losses at the gene ends were 0 bases for V and 7 bases for J; bases not matched to a gene: 5. The CDR3 DNA is TGTGCCAGCAGTTACTCCAGCGGGAGAACAAATGAGCAGTTCTTC. It codes for CASSYSSGRTNEQFF.

V is TRBV6-1 and J is TRBJ1-2, with D tentatively TRBD1 (6 bases). Between the trimmed V and J ends, which lost 6 bases and 0 bases, there was a span of 11 bases. Germline assignment: CDR1 MNHNS and CDR2 SASEGT. The CDR3 contains 14 residues. DNA for the CDR3: TGTGCCAGCAGAGGGGGGGGATCTAACTATGGCTACACCTTC. Protein: CASRGGGSNYGYTF.

V is TRBV2 and J is TRBJ2-7; 10 positions match TRBD2. The CDR3 extends over 15 amino acids. Trimming at V came to 2 bases and at J to 7 bases, leaving 8 bases not matched to a gene. CDR1 and CDR2 from the germline V gene are SNHLY and FYNNEI. DNA of the CDR3: TGTGCCAGCAGTGAAACGGGACTAGCGTCGACGGAGCAGTACTTC. The encoded protein is CASSETGLASTEQYF.

The chain uses TRBV7-6 and TRBJ2-3; 8 bases are a match to TRBD2. The J segment lost 6 bases and the V segment lost 1 base, leaving 3 bases of the junction unmatched. The CDR3 runs 14 residues. The V gene's germline CDR1 is SGHVS and CDR2 FNYEAQ. DNA for the CDR3: TGTGCCAGCAGCTTAGGCGGGGGGCGGGATACGCAGTATTTT. This codes for CASSLGGGRDTQYF.

This chain uses TRBV15 with TRBJ2-3; TRBD1 is a possible D gene (6 bases). The V gene lost 0 bases and the J gene lost 6 bases, with 22 bases spanning the gap. CDR3 length: 18 residues. Germline CDR1 LNHNV, CDR2 YYDKDF (reference sequence). The CDR3: CATSREAGAGTIYDTQYF. In nucleotides, the CDR3 is TGTGCCACCAGCAGAGAAGCCGGGGCAGGGACAATATATGATACGCAGTATTTT.

This chain links TRBV27 with TRBJ1-2; D unclear. Germline V gene data show CDR1 as MNHEY and CDR2 as SMNVEV (reference sequence). This CDR3 comprises 13 residues. V lost 3 bases and J 4 bases, leaving 9 bases between the germline ends. The CDR3 loop is CASSLAGTYGYTF. CDR3 coding DNA: TGTGCCAGCAGTTTGGCGGGAACCTATGGCTACACCTTC.

The genes are TRBV6-1 and TRBJ1-2; no reliable D call. The CDR3 loop spans 14 amino acids. The V end was cut by 11 bases, the J end by 4 bases, with 20 bases between. Looked up from germline, CDR1 is MNHNS and CDR2 is SASEGT. CDR3 nucleotides: TGTGCCGGACGCCTAGCTGAGCCACTCTATGGCTACACCTTC. This translates into CAGRLAEPLYGYTF.

The chain combines TRBV12-5 with TRBJ2-2; 7 bases line up with TRBD1. In germline, CDR1 is LGHNT, CDR2 FRNRAP. This CDR3 contains 15 residues. With V trimmed by 3 bases and J by 1 base, 2 bases remained unmatched. This chain's CDR3 is CASGFRQGNTGELFF. The CDR3 DNA sequence: TGTGCTAGTGGTTTTAGACAGGGGAACACCGGGGAGCTGTTTTTT.

The J gene is TRBJ1-4, the V gene TRBV19; 10 bases line up with TRBD1. V lost 6 bases to trimming and J lost 0 bases; unmatched junction nucleotides: 4. The CDR3 contains 16 residues. Per the germline V gene, CDR1 is LNHDA and CDR2 is SQIVND (reference sequence). This CDR3 is CASRTGGRSTNEKLFF. The DNA of the CDR3 is TGTGCCAGTAGGACAGGGGGCCGTTCAACTAATGAAAAACTGTTTTTT.

The chain links TRBV28 to TRBJ1-2; TRBD1 might be the D (6 bases). This CDR3 spans 15 amino acids. Trimming removed 6 bases at V and 0 bases at J, with 14 bases between. CDR1 is MDHEN, CDR2 SYDVKM, per germline. The CDR3 sequence: CASRTTGSPNYGYTF. CDR3 DNA: TGTGCCAGCAGAACCACAGGGTCACCTAACTATGGCTACACCTTC.

The rearrangement joins TRBV2 to TRBJ2-7; 10 bases are a match to TRBD1. The CDR3 extends over 14 amino acids. Unmatched junction bases numbered 10, after V lost 8 bases and J lost 6 bases. CDR1 is SNHLY and CDR2 is FYNNEI in the germline V gene. CDR3 region: CASRTGTGASEQYF. CDR3 nucleotide sequence: TGTGCCAGCCGAACCGGGACAGGGGCCTCCGAGCAGTACTTC.

The V and J genes are TRBV9 and TRBJ2-3; tentatively, D is TRBD2 (7 bases). Germline V gene data show CDR1 as SGDLS and CDR2 as YYNGEE. V was shortened by 3 bases and J by 8 bases, with 19 bases between the two germline ends. The CDR3 spans 15 residues. CDR3 in DNA: TGTGCCAGCAGCGCGGTACCGGCAGGGGAGGGTACGCAGTATTTT. Protein sequence: CASSAVPAGEGTQYF.

The chain combines TRBV5-1 with TRBJ2-3; D is perhaps TRBD2 (6 bases). In germline, CDR1 is SGHRS, CDR2 YFSETQ. The length of the CDR3 is 15 residues. V was shortened by 4 bases and J by 2 bases, with 14 bases between the two germline ends. In DNA, the CDR3 is TGCGCCAGCAGCGTCGATCCGGGACTCACAGATACGCAGTATTTT. Translated: CASSVDPGLTDTQYF.

The rearrangement links TRBV7-9 to TRBJ2-3, with D perhaps TRBD2 (6 bases). This CDR3 spans 14 amino acids. Between the trimmed V and J ends, which lost 4 bases and 1 base, there was a span of 9 bases. Germline CDR1 and CDR2: SEHNR and FQNEAQ (reference sequence). Written as DNA, the CDR3 is TGTGCCAGCAGCTGGGGCGGGGGCACAGATACGCAGTATTTT. As protein: CASSWGGGTDTQYF.

This sequence joins TRBV28 and TRBJ2-7, with D perhaps TRBD2 (6 bases). The CDR3 runs 18 residues. Trimming stripped 7 bases from V and 5 bases from J, with 30 bases between. The germline gives CDR1 MDHEN, CDR2 SYDVKM. The CDR3: CASNREVIRAIPRDEQYF. The CDR3 bases are TGTGCCAGCAATAGGGAGGTTATTAGGGCGATCCCCAGGGACGAGCAGTACTTC.

CDR3 DNA: TGTGCCAGCTCACCTCGACAGGGCCGGAACACCGGGGAGCTGTTTTTT. Translated, it gives CASSPRQGRNTGELFF. The chain uses TRBV18 and TRBJ2-2, with 7 bases aligning to TRBD1. With V trimmed by 3 bases and J by 1 base, 5 bases remained unmatched. The CDR3 extends over 16 amino acids. Germline-derived CDR1 and CDR2 are KGHSH and LQKENI.

The chain combines TRBV5-4 with TRBJ2-3; 11 positions agree with TRBD2. There are 15 residues in the CDR3. From germline, CDR1 is SGHNT and CDR2 YYREEE (reference sequence). V shed 5 bases, J shed 3 bases, and the junction held 5 bases outside the gene matches. CDR3 nucleotide sequence: TGTGCCAGCAGGAGTAGCGGGAGGGTAACAGATACGCAGTATTTT. The encoded protein is CASRSSGRVTDTQYF.

In DNA, the CDR3 is TGCGCCAGCAGTGAGTCGGCTAGCGGGGGATCCGGGGAGCTGTTTTTT. Translating it yields CASSESASGGSGELFF. The chain uses TRBV10-1 and TRBJ2-2; 10 positions agree with TRBD2. Germline values: CDR1 WNHNN, CDR2 SYGVQD (reference sequence). V shed 0 bases, J shed 6 bases, and the junction held 4 bases outside the gene matches. The CDR3 totals 16 residues.

The chain is built from TRBV4-1 and TRBJ1-5; a weak D match, TRBD1 (6 bases). The CDR3 has 16 residues. V was shortened by 0 bases and J by 3 bases, with 12 bases between the two germline ends. Germline lookup yields CDR1 MGHRA and CDR2 YSYEKL. Here the CDR3 reads CASSQESGTLNQPQHF. DNA of the CDR3: TGCGCCAGCAGCCAAGAATCAGGGACACTCAATCAGCCCCAGCATTTT.

This clone was observed a single time. The chain links TRBV7-2 to TRBJ1-2; D unresolved. The CDR3 has 15 amino acids. Germline V gene lookup returns CDR1 SGHTA and CDR2 FQGNSA. The germline V and J ends were trimmed by 5 bases and 0 bases, with 13 bases remaining between them. CDR3 loop: CASSRDGEANYGYTF. DNA of the CDR3: TGTGCCAGCAGCCGAGACGGGGAAGCTAACTATGGCTACACCTTC.

This clone was detected only once. The genes are TRBV27 and TRBJ2-1; D may be TRBD2 (5 bases). Germline V CDR1 and CDR2: MNHEY, SMNVEV (reference sequence). V was cut by 3 bases and J by 9 bases, with 9 bases left in between. There are 12 residues in the CDR3. The CDR3 is CASSFSVGEQFF. The CDR3, as DNA: TGTGCCAGCAGTTTTAGCGTGGGTGAGCAGTTCTTC.

The chain joins TRBV30 to TRBJ2-1, with D tentatively TRBD1 (6 bases). CDR3 length: 12 residues. Germline CDR1 GTSNPN, CDR2 SVGIG (reference sequence). The V gene lost 5 bases and the J gene lost 4 bases, with 9 bases spanning the gap. In DNA form, the CDR3 reads TGTGCCTGGGGACAGCATTACAATGAGCAGTTCTTC. Translation: CAWGQHYNEQFF.